There are a few counts of the clone carrying this TCR beta chain. Its antigen is as yet unknown. Between the trimmed V and J ends, which lost 8 bases and 4 bases, there was a span of 18 bases. Germline-derived CDR1 and CDR2 are MDHEN and SYDVKM. This CDR3 has 14 residues. The sample comes from a study of T-cell reconstitution after alpha-beta-depleted transplantation in children. General study points: Most T-cell counts and diversity one year after the transplant came from T cells that were newly produced.

Preparation of the TCRbeta library involved a method that used unique molecular identifiers. TCRdb reprocessed the PCR reads with MiXCR, giving one entry per CDR3 protein. The sample lists around 700,000 distinct CDR3 sequences; about an eighth were seen once. This chain links TRBV28 with TRBJ2-7, with D perhaps given as TRBD1 or TRBD2 (5 bases each). The input for sequencing was PBMCs, taken before TCRalphabeta/CD19-depleted stem cell transplant. This receptor was obtained from a girl aged 2-10 years with congenital amegakaryocytic thrombocytopenia, due to receive a stem cell transplant. CDR3 sequence: CASQEGPLSYEQYF. The CDR3 nucleotides are TGTGCCAGCCAAGAGGGGCCCCTATCTTACGAGCAGTACTTC.